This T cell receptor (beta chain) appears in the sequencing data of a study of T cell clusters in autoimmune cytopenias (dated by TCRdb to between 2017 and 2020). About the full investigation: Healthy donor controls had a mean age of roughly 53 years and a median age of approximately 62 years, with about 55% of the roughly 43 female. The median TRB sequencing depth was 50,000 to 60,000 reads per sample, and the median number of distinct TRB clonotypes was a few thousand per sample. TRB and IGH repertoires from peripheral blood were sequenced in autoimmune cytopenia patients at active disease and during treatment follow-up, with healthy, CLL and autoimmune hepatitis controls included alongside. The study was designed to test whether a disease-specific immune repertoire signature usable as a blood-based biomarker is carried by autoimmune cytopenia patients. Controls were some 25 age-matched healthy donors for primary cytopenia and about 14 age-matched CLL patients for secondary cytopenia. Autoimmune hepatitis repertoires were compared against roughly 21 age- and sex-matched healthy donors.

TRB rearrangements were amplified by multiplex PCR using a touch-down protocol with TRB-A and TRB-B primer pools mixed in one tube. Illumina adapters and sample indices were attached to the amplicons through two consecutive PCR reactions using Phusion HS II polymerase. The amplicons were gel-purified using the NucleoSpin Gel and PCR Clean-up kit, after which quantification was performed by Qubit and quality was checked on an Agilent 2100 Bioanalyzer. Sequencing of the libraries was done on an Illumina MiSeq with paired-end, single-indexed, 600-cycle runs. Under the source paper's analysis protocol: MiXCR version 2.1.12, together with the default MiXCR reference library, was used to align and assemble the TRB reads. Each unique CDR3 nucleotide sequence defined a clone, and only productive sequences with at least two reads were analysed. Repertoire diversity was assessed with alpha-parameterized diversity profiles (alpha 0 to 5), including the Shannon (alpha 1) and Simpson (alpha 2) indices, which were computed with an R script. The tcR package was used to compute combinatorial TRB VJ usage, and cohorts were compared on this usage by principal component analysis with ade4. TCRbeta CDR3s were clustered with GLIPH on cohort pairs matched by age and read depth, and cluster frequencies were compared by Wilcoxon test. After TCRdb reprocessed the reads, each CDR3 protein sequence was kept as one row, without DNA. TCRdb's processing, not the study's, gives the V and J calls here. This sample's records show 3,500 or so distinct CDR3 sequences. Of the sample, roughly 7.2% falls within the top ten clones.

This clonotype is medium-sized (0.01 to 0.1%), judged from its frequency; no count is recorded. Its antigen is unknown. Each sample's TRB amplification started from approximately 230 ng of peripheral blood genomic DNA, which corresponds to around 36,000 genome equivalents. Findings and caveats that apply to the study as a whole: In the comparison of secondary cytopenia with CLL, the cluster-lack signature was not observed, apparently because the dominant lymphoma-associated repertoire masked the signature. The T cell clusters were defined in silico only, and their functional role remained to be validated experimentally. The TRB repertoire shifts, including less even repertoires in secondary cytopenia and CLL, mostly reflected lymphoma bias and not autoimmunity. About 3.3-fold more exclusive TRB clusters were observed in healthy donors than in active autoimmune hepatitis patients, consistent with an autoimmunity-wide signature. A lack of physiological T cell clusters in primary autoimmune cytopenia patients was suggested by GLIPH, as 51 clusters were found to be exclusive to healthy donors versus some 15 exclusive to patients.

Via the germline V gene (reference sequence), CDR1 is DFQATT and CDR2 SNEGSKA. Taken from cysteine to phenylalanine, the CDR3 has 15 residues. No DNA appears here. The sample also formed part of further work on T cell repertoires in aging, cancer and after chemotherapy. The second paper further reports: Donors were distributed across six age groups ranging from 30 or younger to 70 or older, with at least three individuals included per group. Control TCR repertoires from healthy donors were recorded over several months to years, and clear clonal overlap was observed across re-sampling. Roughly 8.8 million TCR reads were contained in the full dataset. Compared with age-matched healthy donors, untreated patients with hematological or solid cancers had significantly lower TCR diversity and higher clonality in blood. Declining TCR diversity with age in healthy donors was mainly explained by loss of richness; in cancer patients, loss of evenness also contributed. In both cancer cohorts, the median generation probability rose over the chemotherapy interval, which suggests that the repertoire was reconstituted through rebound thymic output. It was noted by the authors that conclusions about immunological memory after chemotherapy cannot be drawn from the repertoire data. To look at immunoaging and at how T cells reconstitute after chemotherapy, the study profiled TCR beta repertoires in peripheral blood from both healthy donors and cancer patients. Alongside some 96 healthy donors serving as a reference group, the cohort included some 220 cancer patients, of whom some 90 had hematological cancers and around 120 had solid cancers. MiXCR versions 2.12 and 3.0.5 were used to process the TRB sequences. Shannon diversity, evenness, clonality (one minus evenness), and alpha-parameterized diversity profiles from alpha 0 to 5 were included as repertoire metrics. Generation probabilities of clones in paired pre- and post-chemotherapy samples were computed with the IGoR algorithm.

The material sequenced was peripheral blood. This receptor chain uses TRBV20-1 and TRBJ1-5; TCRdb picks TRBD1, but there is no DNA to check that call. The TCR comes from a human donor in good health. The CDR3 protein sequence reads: CSARRAGDSNQPQHF.